A selection of T cell receptor beta chains follows, all from one sample in a study of T-cell reconstitution after alpha-beta-depleted transplantation in children. MiXCR, run by TCRdb on the PCR reads, gives a single entry per CDR3 protein. The top ten hold roughly 5% of the sample, which has 750,000 to 950,000 distinct CDR3 sequences, roughly 15% seen once. The sample here was PBMCs, mostly from graft donor cells, taken 360 days after TCRalphabeta/CD19-depleted stem cell transplant. The receptors stem from a male patient aged 5 to 17 who had a stem cell transplant for acute lymphoblastic leukemia, so the T cells may come from the graft donor. Each CDR3 is given with its conserved first and last residue. A D gene is named only where the DNA matches it firmly. The listing skips clone size in some rows; elsewhere it reads once, few, many or a size class.

TRBV11-2,few,.,14,TRBJ2-1,TGTGCCAGCAGCTTCGAACCCGGTAGGGATGAGCAGTTCTTC,CASSFEPGRDEQFF
TRBV20-1,.,TRBD2,17,TRBJ2-5,TGCAGTGCTAGAAGTCGGCTAGCGGGGGAGTCACAAGAGACCCAGTACTTC,CSARSRLAGESQETQYF
TRBV5-1,few,.,14,TRBJ2-3,TGCGCCAGCAGCTTACACCCTAGCACAGATACGCAGTATTTT,CASSLHPSTDTQYF
TRBV7-2,few,.,14,TRBJ1-4,TGTGCCAGCAACACCCCGGGCAGGGATGAAAAACTGTTTTTT,CASNTPGRDEKLFF
TRBV29-1,.,.,15,TRBJ1-2,TGCAGCGTTGAAGGTACCCAGGGATCTAACTATGGCTACACCTTC,CSVEGTQGSNYGYTF
TRBV3-1,.,.,18,TRBJ2-2,TGTGCCAGCAGCTTTCGTCCCCATTGGAGCCCAAACACCGGGGAGCTGTTTTTT,CASSFRPHWSPNTGELFF
TRBV12-5,.,TRBD2,21,TRBJ2-1,TGTGCTAGTGGTTTGGTACCGCTGTGGCGGGAGGGCGTGAGCTCCTACAATGAGCAGTTCTTC,CASGLVPLWREGVSSYNEQFF
TRBV7-9,.,TRBD2,15,TRBJ2-7,TGTGCCAGCAGCCTTGTAGGGACTAGCGGGGGGGAGCAGTACTTC,CASSLVGTSGGEQYF
TRBV4-1,few,TRBD2,17,TRBJ2-1,TGCGCCAGCAGCCAGGCCACCGGGACTAGCGGCCGGAATGAGCAGTTCTTC,CASSQATGTSGRNEQFF
TRBV3-1,.,.,16,TRBJ2-7,TGTGCCAGCAGCCAAGATCTCAGGGAAGCCTTCTACGAGCAGTACTTC,CASSQDLREAFYEQYF
TRBV7-9,.,.,16,TRBJ2-1,TGTGCCAGCAGCTTAGCTCGGGGTCCCCCCTACAATGAGCAGTTCTTC,CASSLARGPPYNEQFF
TRBV12-3/TRBV12-4,.,TRBD2,14,TRBJ2-3,TGTGCCAGCCGTCCCGGGACTAGCGGAAATACGCAGTATTTT,CASRPGTSGNTQYF
TRBV29-1,many,.,15,TRBJ1-3,TGCAGCGTTGAGGAGCACGCGGACTCTGGAAACACCATATATTTT,CSVEEHADSGNTIYF
TRBV20-1,.,TRBD1,12,TRBJ2-7,TGCAGTGCTACAGGACAGGACGACGAGCAGTACTTC,CSATGQDDEQYF
TRBV11-3,few,TRBD2,16,TRBJ2-1,TGTGCCAGCAGCCCCCGGACTAGCGGGATTAATAATGAGCAGTTCTTC,CASSPRTSGINNEQFF
TRBV7-3,few,.,16,TRBJ2-5,TGTGCCAGCAGCTTAACTGGGGGAAATGTCGTAGAGACCCAGTACTTC,CASSLTGGNVVETQYF
TRBV5-1,many,.,14,TRBJ1-2,TGCGCCAGCAGCTTCGACAGTGCGATCTATGGCTACACCTTC,CASSFDSAIYGYTF
TRBV27,.,.,13,TRBJ2-7,TGTGCCAGCAGTTCGTCAGTTCCCTACGAGCAGTACTTC,CASSSSVPYEQYF
TRBV5-1,many,.,13,TRBJ2-2,TGCGCCAGCAGAAGCGGTAACACCGGGGAGCTGTTTTTT,CASRSGNTGELFF
TRBV7-9,many,.,14,TRBJ2-1,TGTGCCAGCAGCCCATTGGAGCGGCACAATGAGCAGTTCTTC,CASSPLERHNEQFF
TRBV4-1,.,.,17,TRBJ2-5,TGCGCCAGCAGCCAAGATTTCGGACAGCTCGTGACGGAGACCCAGTACTTC,CASSQDFGQLVTETQYF
TRBV9,.,.,9,TRBJ1-1,TGTGCCAGCAGCCCCACCCCCTTCTTT,CASSPTPFF
TRBV7-9,.,TRBD2,15,TRBJ2-7,TGTGCCAGCAGCGGATCAGCGGGAGTGCGCTACGAGCAGTACTTC,CASSGSAGVRYEQYF
TRBV18,.,TRBD2,15,TRBJ2-7,TGTGCCAGCTCACCCGGGACTAGCAGATCCTACGAGCAGTACTTC,CASSPGTSRSYEQYF
TRBV12-3/TRBV12-4,many,.,13,TRBJ2-7,TGTGCCAGCAGTTTCTCCCATACCTACGAGCAGTACTTC,CASSFSHTYEQYF
TRBV5-1,.,.,15,TRBJ2-1,TGCGCCAGCAGCTTGTGGCGGCGGGCACCAAATGAGCAGTTCTTC,CASSLWRRAPNEQFF
TRBV5-1,many,.,11,TRBJ2-1,TGCGCCAGCAGTGGGAGCAATGAGCAGTTCTTC,CASSGSNEQFF
TRBV5-1,few,.,16,TRBJ2-1,TGCGCCAGCAGCAGGCCGGGACTTAGCCTGTACAATGAGCAGTTCTTC,CASSRPGLSLYNEQFF
TRBV29-1,many,.,16,TRBJ2-1,TGCAGCGTTGTAGGCGACCACGGCGGTTTCTACAATGAGCAGTTCTTC,CSVVGDHGGFYNEQFF
TRBV28,few,.,12,TRBJ1-2,TGTGCCAGCAGTCCCTGGGGATTCGGCTACACCTTC,CASSPWGFGYTF
TRBV2,.,.,12,TRBJ1-2,TGTGCCAACCTCGACAGGAGCTATGGCTACACCTTC,CANLDRSYGYTF
TRBV12-5,many,TRBD1,16,TRBJ1-1,TGTGCTAGTGGTCTGCAGACAGGGGTTGGGGTCACTGAAGCTTTCTTT,CASGLQTGVGVTEAFF
TRBV5-1,many,TRBD1,15,TRBJ2-7,TGCGCCAGCAGCGCGACAGGGTTAAGCTCCTACGAGCAGTACTTC,CASSATGLSSYEQYF
TRBV11-2,many,.,17,TRBJ2-3,TGTGCCAGCAGCTTCTCTTGGGGGAGTCTAGGCACAGATACGCAGTATTTT,CASSFSWGSLGTDTQYF
TRBV12-3/TRBV12-4,many,TRBD2,14,TRBJ2-7,TGTGCCAGCAACCAGGGACTAGCATTACACGAGCAGTACTTC,CASNQGLALHEQYF
TRBV2,.,TRBD2,17,TRBJ2-3,TGTGCCAGCAGTGACCCTATAGCGGGATTAAGCACAGATACGCAGTATTTT,CASSDPIAGLSTDTQYF
TRBV2,few,TRBD2,17,TRBJ2-1,TGTGCCAGCAGTAGCAGCGGGGCCGGACGCGGAAACAATGAGCAGTTCTTC,CASSSSGAGRGNNEQFF
TRBV12-3/TRBV12-4,many,.,11,TRBJ2-7,TGTGCCAGCAGTTTGTCGGCCGAGCAGTACTTC,CASSLSAEQYF
TRBV2,.,TRBD1,14,TRBJ2-7,TGTGCCAGCAGTTACGGACAGGGGGTGTACGAGCAGTACTTC,CASSYGQGVYEQYF
TRBV11-2,many,.,13,TRBJ2-3,TGTGCCAGCAGCCCAGGACAGACAGATACGCAGTATTTT,CASSPGQTDTQYF
TRBV24-1,.,.,14,TRBJ2-2,TGTGCCACCAGTGCTGCCCCTAGCACCGGGGAGCTGTTTTTT,CATSAAPSTGELFF
TRBV29-1,.,.,14,TRBJ2-3,TGCAGCGTCAAGCAGGGCCTCAGCACAGATACGCAGTATTTT,CSVKQGLSTDTQYF
TRBV5-1,few,.,13,TRBJ2-5,TGCGCCAGCAGCTTACGACGGTGGGAGACCCAGTACTTC,CASSLRRWETQYF
TRBV5-1,.,.,15,TRBJ1-3,TGCGCCAGCAGCTTGGCCGTGGGCTCTGGAAACACCATATATTTT,CASSLAVGSGNTIYF
TRBV7-9,few,TRBD1,15,TRBJ2-1,TGTGCCAGCAGCAGCACCGGGACAGGGTTCCATGAGCAGTTCTTC,CASSSTGTGFHEQFF
TRBV29-1,.,.,14,TRBJ2-1,TGCACCTTCAAAAGGCAGGGGGGATACAATGAGCAGTTCTTC,CTFKRQGGYNEQFF
TRBV6-1,.,.,18,TRBJ2-5,TGTGCCAGCAGTGGGCTCGGGGGACCTGCAAGCACCGAAGAGACCCAGTACTTC,CASSGLGGPASTEETQYF
TRBV5-6,.,.,17,TRBJ2-7,TGTGCCAGCAGCTTGGGGTGGAGCGGGTACAACTCCTACGAGCAGTACTTC,CASSLGWSGYNSYEQYF
TRBV7-9,few,TRBD2,15,TRBJ2-5,TGTGCCAGCAGCTTATGGGGGGGGAGAGTGGAGACCCAGTACTTC,CASSLWGGRVETQYF
TRBV11-3,few,TRBD2,15,TRBJ2-3,TGTGCCAGCAGCGAGGGACTAGCGGGTGCAGATACGCAGTATTTT,CASSEGLAGADTQYF
TRBV9,many,TRBD2,15,TRBJ2-7,TGTGCCAGCAGCGTCACTAGCGGGAGGAACTACGAGCAGTACTTC,CASSVTSGRNYEQYF
TRBV7-2,few,TRBD2,14,TRBJ2-1,TGTGCCAGCAGCTTTAGGACTAGCGGGAGTCAGCAGTTCTTC,CASSFRTSGSQQFF
TRBV6-5,.,.,14,TRBJ2-7,TGTGCCAGCAGTTACTCTTTAGGGTCCCTCGAGCAGTACTTC,CASSYSLGSLEQYF